The 27 T cell receptor beta chains presented below share a single source sample, sequenced in a study of human T cells and chemical hapten exposure (dated by TCRdb to about 2021). In light of the paper, this sample's time point label describes: patch test 2, 6 weeks after DPC sensitization. The treatment or condition label of this sample denotes: therapeutic diphenylcyclopropenone sensitization with weekly scalp DPC. Preparation of the library involved RACE. Sequencer: NextSeq 500. TCRdb reprocessed the public reads (quality trimming at Q25 with fastp, clone calling with MiXCR) and kept in-frame beta chains. One record per CDR3 amino acid sequence lists the most common genes and DNA. This sample holds more than 60,000 distinct CDR3 sequences; about 9.3% were observed only once. About 6.6% of the sample goes to the ten largest clones. The specimen was whole blood, collected in connection with sensitization to the hapten diphenylcyclopropenone (DPC). These receptors were taken from a woman between 50 and 59 years old with alopecia areata. Some clones in this sample may be carry-over from other donors' samples.

This clonotype appeared many times. This chain connects TRBV7-6 to TRBJ1-6; 8 nucleotides agree with TRBD1. This CDR3 spans 16 amino acids. CDR1 is SGHVS, CDR2 FNYEAQ, per germline. Trimming took 4 bases from V and 6 from J; bases not matched to a gene: 8. The CDR3 DNA reads TGTGCCAGCAGCTCTAGAGTCAGGGGGCCTAATTCACCCCTCCACTTT. Amino acid sequence: CASSSRVRGPNSPLHF.

The rearrangement links TRBV12-3 or TRBV12-4 to TRBJ1-1, with D uncertain. CDR3 length equals 15 residues. Between the trimmed V and J ends, which lost 3 bases and 3 bases, there was a span of 14 bases. The CDR3, as DNA: TGTGCCAGCAGTTTTGGATTACAGCGGTACACTGAAGCTTTCTTT. Protein: CASSFGLQRYTEAFF.

This clonotype occurred many times. J is TRBJ1-2 and V is TRBV6-4, with TRBD1 matching over 7 bases. V dropped 6 bases and J dropped 3; count of bases not matched to a gene: 7. The CDR3 contains 14 residues. Germline V lookup: CDR1 MRHNA, CDR2 SNTAGT. CDR3 sequence: CASRPSGTDYGYTF. The CDR3 DNA sequence: TGTGCCAGCAGACCTTCCGGGACAGACTATGGCTACACCTTC.

This clonotype was counted many times. This chain uses TRBV7-9 with TRBJ1-4, with 7 bases that match TRBD1. Germline CDR1 and CDR2: SEHNR and FQNEAQ (reference sequence). This CDR3 comprises 14 residues. V gave up 5 bases and J gave up 3 bases; unmatched junction bases: 3. CDR3 protein: CASSRDSPNEKLFF. CDR3 nucleotides: TGTGCCAGCAGCAGGGACAGCCCTAATGAAAAACTGTTTTTT.

In this sample, this clonotype turned up a few times. The rearrangement uses TRBV12-3 or TRBV12-4 and TRBJ1-3; D gene uncertain. The CDR3 spans 15 residues. V shed 1 base and J shed 0 bases, with 7 bases lying between them. CDR3 region: CASSLGTFSGNTIYF. CDR3 in DNA: TGTGCCAGCAGTTTAGGCACTTTCTCTGGAAACACCATATATTTT.

The genes are TRBV4-2 and TRBJ2-2; D gene ambiguous. This CDR3 has 14 amino acids. Germline CDR1 is LGHNA and CDR2 is YNFKEQ. The V gene lost 0 bases and the J gene lost 0 bases, with 2 bases spanning the gap. The CDR3 nucleotides read TGTGCCAGCAGCCAAGAGACGAACACCGGGGAGCTGTTTTTT. As protein: CASSQETNTGELFF.

This chain connects TRBV9 to TRBJ2-3, with TRBD2 identical over 7 bases. The length of the CDR3 is 15 residues. J was trimmed by 0 bases and V by 6 bases; bases with no gene match: 7. Per the germline V gene, CDR1 is SGDLS and CDR2 is YYNGEE. CDR3 coding DNA: TGTGCCAGCACCCGGGAGGCTTTAAGCACAGATACGCAGTATTTT. It encodes CASTREALSTDTQYF.

This clonotype occurred many times. The gene calls are TRBV18 and TRBJ1-1; weak D call: TRBD1 (5 bases). The V gene's germline CDR1 is KGHSH and CDR2 LQKENI. This CDR3 spans 13 amino acids. Deletions cut 8 bases from V and 0 bases from J, with 10 bases between. CDR3 bases: TGTGCCAGCCTCGAGGGGATGAACACTGAAGCTTTCTTT. This translates into CASLEGMNTEAFF.

This clonotype showed up many times. The chain carries TRBV29-1 and TRBJ1-4; no clear D gene. Germline lookup yields CDR1 SQVTM and CDR2 ANQGSEA. CDR3 size: 13 residues. The V end was cut by 4 bases, the J end by 4 bases, with 10 bases between. CDR3 sequence (DNA): TGCAGCGTTGGGCGTCGGATTAATGAAAAACTGTTTTTT. It is translated as CSVGRRINEKLFF.

In its sample, this clonotype was seen many times. V is TRBV19 and J is TRBJ2-1; D is perhaps TRBD1 or TRBD2 (5 bases each). The CDR3 is made up of 15 amino acids. V was clipped by 1 base and J by 6 bases, with 13 bases between them. Germline V gene sequence: CDR1 LNHDA, CDR2 SQIVND (reference sequence). This CDR3 is CASSIGGSVGNEQFF. The CDR3 bases are TGTGCCAGTAGTATAGGGGGGAGCGTCGGCAATGAGCAGTTCTTC.

The chain joins TRBV29-1 to TRBJ1-1, with unresolved D. The germline V and J ends were trimmed by 3 bases and 0 bases, with 8 bases remaining between them. The CDR3 is 13 amino acids. Germline CDR1 and CDR2: SQVTM and ANQGSEA. CDR3 sequence (DNA): TGCAGCGTTGAGATGAGCATGAACACTGAAGCTTTCTTT. This gives the protein CSVEMSMNTEAFF. Full variable domain (rest looked up from reference TRBV29-1 and TRBJ1-1): SAVISQKPSRDICQRGTSLTIQCQVDSQVTMMFWYRQQPGQSLTLIATANQGSEATYESGFVIDKFPISRPNLTFSTLTVSNMSPEDSSIYLCSVEMSMNTEAFFGQGTRLTVV.

This clonotype was counted at least ten times. The rearrangement uses TRBV7-8 and TRBJ2-7; TRBD1 aligns across 7 bases. Germline V gene lookup returns CDR1 SGHVS and CDR2 FQNEAQ. CDR3 length: 14 amino acids. Unmatched junction bases numbered 7, after V lost 5 bases and J lost 3 bases. The DNA for the CDR3 is TGTGCCAGCAGCGCGCTGGGACAGCGCTACGAGCAGTACTTC. Its protein is CASSALGQRYEQYF.

This clonotype was detected many times. This chain links TRBV7-9 with TRBJ2-1, with unresolved D. The CDR3 runs 15 residues. Looked up from germline, CDR1 is SEHNR and CDR2 is FQNEAQ (reference sequence). Trimming left V 1 base short and J 3 bases short, with 10 bases between. The CDR3 region has the DNA TGTGCCAGCAGCTTAGTCGCTCCGCTCTACAATGAGCAGTTCTTC. This gives the protein CASSLVAPLYNEQFF.

This chain connects TRBV12-2 to TRBJ1-4; the table calls TRBD1, which could not be checked here. TRBV12-2 is flagged as a pseudogene. CDR3 size: 14 residues. The CDR3 coding sequence is TGTGCAAGTCGGGCCGGGACAGGGACTGAAAAACTGTTTTTT. This encodes CASRAGTGTEKLFF.

The CDR3 spells CASSRDLASEAFF. The CDR3 DNA reads as TGTGCCAGCAGCCGCGACCTCGCCAGTGAAGCTTTCTTT. This chain links TRBV6-6 with TRBJ1-1; D remains ambiguous. Germline loops: CDR1 MNHNY, CDR2 SVGAGI (reference sequence). Trimming cost V 6 bases and J 7 bases, with 15 bases left between them. The CDR3 length is 13 residues.

The CDR3 sequence is CASRTKEMPLYVLREGRNEQFF. The CDR3 nucleotides are TGTGCAAGTCGCACCAAAGAGATGCCCCTGTATGTTCTGCGGGAGGGGCGGAATGAGCAGTTCTTC. The V call is TRBV12-2, the J call TRBJ2-1; TRBD2 is the table's D call and was not checked against the DNA. TRBV12-2 is a listed pseudogene. CDR3 length: 22 residues.

The chain joins TRBV5-1 to TRBJ2-1, with D hard to call. The CDR3 totals 15 residues. Trimming took off 0 bases at V and 8 bases at J, with 15 bases between the two ends. Germline CDR1 reads SGHRS; CDR2 reads YFSETQ. CDR3 residues: CASSLENKPVDEQFF. Here the CDR3 DNA reads TGCGCCAGCAGCTTGGAGAACAAGCCCGTGGATGAGCAGTTCTTC. The full variable domain, in which reference TRBV5-1 and TRBJ2-1 provide the parts outside the CDR3, is KAGVTQTPRYLIKTRGQQVTLSCSPISGHRSVSWYQQTPGQGLQFLFEYFSETQRNKGNFPGRFSGRQFSNSRSEMNVSTLELGDSALYLCASSLENKPVDEQFFGPGTRLTVL.

This clonotype was seen ten or more times. The V gene is TRBV2, the J gene TRBJ2-6; TRBD2 matches 10 bases. The CDR3 sequence is 17 residues long. The germline CDR1 and CDR2 sequences are SNHLY and FYNNEI. V dropped 8 bases and J dropped 0; count of bases not matched to a gene: 7. In DNA, the CDR3 is TGTGCCAGCTCTGGACTAGCGGATAGCTCTGGGGCCAACGTCCTGACTTTC. It encodes CASSGLADSSGANVLTF. The full variable domain, in which reference TRBV2 and TRBJ2-6 provide the parts outside the CDR3, is EPEVTQTPSHQVTQMGQEVILRCVPISNHLYFYWYRQILGQKVEFLVSFYNNEISEKSEIFDDQFSVERPDGSNFTLKIRSTKLEDSAMYFCASSGLADSSGANVLTFGAGSRLTVL.

This chain uses TRBV29-1 with TRBJ1-1, with TRBD1 as a possible D gene (5 bases). Per the germline V gene, CDR1 is SQVTM and CDR2 is ANQGSEA. CDR3 length: 12 amino acids. V shed 7 bases and J shed 0 bases, with 9 bases lying between them. The DNA of the CDR3 is TGCAGCGCTGGGGGGGTGAACACTGAAGCTTTCTTT. Protein product: CSAGGVNTEAFF.

There are many counts of this clonotype. The rearrangement uses TRBV11-3 and TRBJ2-1; D not certain. CDR3 length: 12 amino acids. CDR1 is SGHNT, CDR2 YENEEA, per germline. Between the trimmed V and J ends, which lost 5 bases and 7 bases, there was a span of 9 bases. The CDR3 coding sequence is TGTGCCAGCAGCCGCCTGGATAATGAGCAGTTCTTC. It encodes CASSRLDNEQFF.

At least ten counts were recorded for this clonotype. The chain joins TRBV23-1 to TRBJ2-2, with D possibly matching TRBD1 (6 bases). TRBV23-1 qualifies as an ORF whose function is uncertain. The ends were cut back, 9 bases at V and 5 bases at J, with 16 bases in the middle. The CDR3 length is 14 residues. CDR3 DNA: TGCGCCAGATGGGGGCTCTCGAGGACCGGGGAGCTGTTTTTT. Its protein is CARWGLSRTGELFF.

V gene TRBV28 combines with J gene TRBJ1-1; tentative D call: TRBD1 (6 bases). The CDR3 covers 14 residues. Germline assignment: CDR1 MDHEN and CDR2 SYDVKM. V was shortened by 0 bases and J by 4 bases, with 9 bases between the two germline ends. The DNA of the CDR3 is TGTGCCAGCAGTTTATGGGGGGGCAGCACTGAAGCTTTCTTT. Its translation is CASSLWGGSTEAFF.

This clonotype has at least ten counts. This chain links TRBV12-3 or TRBV12-4 with TRBJ1-2, with D perhaps matching TRBD1 (6 bases). V lost 5 bases to trimming and J lost 2 bases, with 15 bases between them. This CDR3 has 15 residues. As DNA, the CDR3 is TGTGCCAGCAGTCAAGTCGCAGGGGAGAACTATGGCTACACCTTC. It is translated as CASSQVAGENYGYTF.

This clonotype was counted ten times or more. The rearrangement joins TRBV11-2 to TRBJ2-4, with 10 positions matching TRBD1. The trim removed 8 bases at V and 10 bases at J, leaving 5 bases unmatched. Germline V gene lookup returns CDR1 SGHAT and CDR2 FQNNGV. The CDR3 has 12 residues. In DNA form, the CDR3 reads TGTGCCAGCTCGGGACAGGGGCTTATTCAGTACTTC. Its translation is CASSGQGLIQYF.

This chain joins TRBV2 and TRBJ2-7; TRBD2 agrees at 7 bases. Germline loops: CDR1 SNHLY, CDR2 FYNNEI. CDR3 length equals 15 residues. The junction had 9 bases not matched to a gene; V was cut back by 7 bases and J by 0 bases. DNA of the CDR3: TGTGCCAGCACACAAGCGGGGAGGAGCTCCTACGAGCAGTACTTC. Translating gives CASTQAGRSSYEQYF. The entire variable domain, with the rest obtained from reference TRBV2 and TRBJ2-7, is as follows: EPEVTQTPSHQVTQMGQEVILRCVPISNHLYFYWYRQILGQKVEFLVSFYNNEISEKSEIFDDQFSVERPDGSNFTLKIRSTKLEDSAMYFCASTQAGRSSYEQYFGPGTRLTVT.

This clonotype came up a few times. The chain joins TRBV7-2 to TRBJ2-3; D not certain. The germline CDR1 and CDR2 sequences are SGHTA and FQGNSA. Deletions cut 7 bases from V and 10 bases from J, with 18 bases between. This CDR3 contains 13 residues. DNA for the CDR3: TGTGCCAGCATCCCGGCCCCTCTAAATGCGCAGTATTTT. It yields the protein CASIPAPLNAQYF.

There are many counts of this clonotype. This chain joins TRBV3-1 and TRBJ2-1; TRBD2 matches at 10 bases. V shed 4 bases, J shed 9 bases, and the junction held 12 bases outside the gene matches. CDR3 length: 16 amino acids. Germline V gene data show CDR1 as LGHDT and CDR2 as YNNKEL (reference sequence). The CDR3, as DNA: TGTGCCAGCAGCCTAAGGACTAGCGGCCTGTTGGGTGAGCAGTTCTTC. Its translation: CASSLRTSGLLGEQFF.